These 19 T cell receptor beta chains were sequenced from one sample in a study of blood T cell repertoires in COVID-19. Data came from immunoSEQ multiplex PCR; TCRdb stores just in-frame clones and leaves some out. The sample consists of roughly 480,000 clones, roughly 87% of them appearing once. The specimen sequenced was peripheral blood. The receptors shown here come from a man younger than 30 with COVID-19, enrolled during active disease.

This sequence joins TRBV11-3 and TRBJ2-3, with TRBD2 matching 14 bases. Germline CDR1 is SGHNT and CDR2 is YENEEA. The V segment lost 5 bases and the J segment 9 bases; nucleotides outside the gene matches: 4. This CDR3 has 14 amino acids. In DNA, the CDR3 is TGTGCCAGCAGCCGGGGACTAGCGGGAGAAACGCAGTATTTT. As protein: CASSRGLAGETQYF.

In its sample, this clone was seen once. CDR3 residues: CSAPRGETQYF. CDR3 DNA sequence: TGCAGTGCCCCTAGGGGGGAGACCCAGTACTTC. The J gene is TRBJ2-5, the V gene TRBV20-1, with D maybe TRBD1 (6 bases). The ends were cut back, 6 bases at V and 5 bases at J, with 10 bases in the middle. The CDR3 loop spans 11 amino acids. The germline CDR1 and CDR2 sequences are DFQATT and SNEGSKA (reference sequence).

The genes are TRBV10-1 and TRBJ2-7, with TRBD2 matching 9 bases. Losses at the gene ends were 6 bases for V and 4 bases for J; bases not matched to a gene: 7. Looked up from germline, CDR1 is WNHNN and CDR2 is SYGVQD (reference sequence). CDR3 length: 14 amino acids. The CDR3 region is CASSPSGENYEQYF. CDR3 sequence (DNA): TGCGCCAGCAGCCCTAGCGGGGAGAATTACGAGCAGTACTTC.

This sequence joins TRBV11-3 and TRBJ2-1; no clear D. Trimming left V 4 bases short and J 7 bases short, with 8 bases between. This CDR3 contains 12 residues. Per the germline V gene, CDR1 is SGHNT and CDR2 is YENEEA. The DNA for the CDR3 is TGTGCCAGCAGCTCCAACCTAAATGAGCAGTTCTTC. Translated: CASSSNLNEQFF.

The V gene is TRBV13, the J gene TRBJ1-1, with D unresolved. The CDR3 extends over 13 amino acids. Germline-derived CDR1 and CDR2 are PRHDT and FYEKMQ (reference sequence). Trimming left V 0 bases short and J 7 bases short, with 9 bases between. The CDR3 loop reads CASSLGGGVEAFF. CDR3 nucleotide sequence: TGTGCCAGCAGCTTAGGGGGCGGGGTTGAAGCTTTCTTT.

The rearrangement joins TRBV27 to TRBJ1-1; TRBD1 is a possible D gene (6 bases). This CDR3 comprises 15 residues. Germline loops: CDR1 MNHEY, CDR2 SMNVEV (reference sequence). Trimming took off 5 bases at V and 2 bases at J, with 15 bases between the two ends. The CDR3 loop is CASSALGTPNTEAFF. CDR3 DNA: TGTGCCAGCAGTGCCCTTGGGACACCAAACACTGAAGCTTTCTTT.

V is TRBV12-5 and J is TRBJ2-3; TRBD1 aligns across 7 bases. The junction had 7 bases not matched to a gene; V was cut back by 2 bases and J by 11 bases. Germline V lookup: CDR1 LGHNT, CDR2 FRNRAP. CDR3 length: 13 amino acids. The CDR3 DNA reads TGTGCTAGTGGTTTGCAACACGGGACAGAGCAGTATTTT. It encodes CASGLQHGTEQYF.

The rearrangement joins TRBV14 to TRBJ1-3; D is undetermined. CDR1 is SGHDN and CDR2 is FVKESK in the germline V gene. Trimming removed 4 bases from V and 0 bases from J, with 4 bases in between. The CDR3 covers 13 residues. CDR3 nucleotide sequence: TGTGCCAGCAGCCCGAGCTCTGGAAACACCATATATTTT. Amino acids: CASSPSSGNTIYF.

The J gene is TRBJ2-5, the V gene TRBV11-3, with D unclear. Germline V gene data show CDR1 as SGHNT and CDR2 as YENEEA. Trimming removed 5 bases from V and 4 bases from J, with 20 bases in between. The CDR3 runs 16 residues. CDR3 DNA: TGTGCCAGCAGCCCTCAAGCGCCCGAGCGCGGAGAGACCCAGTACTTC. Translated, it gives CASSPQAPERGETQYF.

The V and J genes are TRBV4-1 and TRBJ2-1; D is possibly TRBD1 (5 bases). V lost 1 base and J lost 3, with 10 bases in between. The CDR3 is 15 amino acids. Germline V gene sequence: CDR1 MGHRA, CDR2 YSYEKL. The CDR3 loop reads CASSQGQDSYNEQFF. The CDR3 DNA follows: TGCGCCAGCAGCCAAGGGCAAGACAGCTACAATGAGCAGTTCTTC.

Only one count was recorded for this clone. The chain couples TRBV11-2 to TRBJ2-3; TRBD2 might be the D (6 bases). The germline V gene has CDR1 SGHAT and CDR2 FQNNGV. The CDR3 loop spans 16 amino acids. Trimming took off 0 bases at V and 0 bases at J, with 10 bases between the two ends. The CDR3, as DNA: TGTGCCAGCAGCTTAGACGCGGGGTCAAGCACAGATACGCAGTATTTT. Protein product: CASSLDAGSSTDTQYF.

This chain uses TRBV19 with TRBJ2-4; D unclear. V lost 3 bases, J lost 10 bases, and 13 bases lay in between. The CDR3 runs 13 residues. CDR1 LNHDA and CDR2 SQIVND come from the germline V gene (reference sequence). The CDR3 DNA reads TGTGCCAGTAGTATGGGCAGAACTGGAATTCAGTACTTC. The encoded protein is CASSMGRTGIQYF.

The chain recombines TRBV5-1 with TRBJ2-2; TRBD1 aligns across 8 bases. The V gene end was trimmed by 5 bases and the J gene end by 0 bases; junction bases not matched to a gene: 3. The CDR3 extends over 15 amino acids. Germline V gene lookup returns CDR1 SGHRS and CDR2 YFSETQ. CDR3 residues: CASSQQGANTGELFF. CDR3 DNA: TGCGCCAGCAGTCAACAGGGGGCGAACACCGGGGAGCTGTTTTTT.

The chain uses TRBV19 and TRBJ2-2; D possibly corresponds to TRBD2 (5 bases). Trimming took 6 bases from V and 8 from J, leaving 19 bases between them. The germline CDR1 and CDR2 sequences are LNHDA and SQIVND (reference sequence). There are 15 residues in the CDR3. The chain's CDR3 is CASSEGWLYLGELFF. The CDR3, as DNA: TGTGCCAGTAGCGAGGGATGGCTGTACCTAGGGGAGCTGTTTTTT. Combining the CDR3 with reference TRBV19 and TRBJ2-2 gives the whole variable domain DGGITQSPKYLFRKEGQNVTLSCEQNLNHDAMYWYRQDPGQGLRLIYYSQIVNDFQKGDIAEGYSVSREKKESFPLTVTSAQKNPTAFYLCASSEGWLYLGELFFGEGSRLTVL.

This clone appeared a single time. The J gene is TRBJ2-1, the V gene TRBV5-1; D perhaps matches TRBD2 (5 bases). CDR1 is SGHRS and CDR2 is YFSETQ in the germline V gene. This CDR3 comprises 15 residues. Trimming took 0 bases from V and 9 from J, leaving 16 bases between them. DNA of the CDR3: TGCGCCAGCAGCTTGGTAAGCGGAGAAAACCGTGAGCAGTTCTTC. It yields the protein CASSLVSGENREQFF.

The chain combines TRBV3-1 (or the pseudogene TRBV3-2) with TRBJ2-3; no reliable D call. Trimming took off 0 bases at V and 1 base at J, with 11 bases between the two ends. Germline CDR1 is LGHDT and CDR2 is YNNKEL (reference sequence). The CDR3 contains 16 residues. CDR3 sequence: CASSQEELTGTDTQYF. The CDR3 nucleotides read TGTGCCAGCAGCCAAGAGGAGCTAACGGGCACAGATACGCAGTATTTT.

The V and J genes are TRBV7-2 and TRBJ2-7, with a weak D call TRBD1 (6 bases). CDR1 is SGHTA and CDR2 is FQGNSA in the germline V gene. The length of the CDR3 is 13 residues. Trimming shortened V by 11 bases and J by 4 bases, and 18 bases separated the two germline ends. The CDR3 nucleotides read TGTGCCGCACAGGGAGACCTCTCGTACGAGCAGTACTTC. It codes for CAAQGDLSYEQYF.

The rearrangement links TRBV5-4 to TRBJ1-1, with D tentatively TRBD1 (5 bases). Trimming stripped 5 bases from V and 4 bases from J, with 15 bases between. The CDR3 totals 14 residues. In germline, CDR1 is SGHNT, CDR2 YYREEE (reference sequence). The CDR3 DNA reads as TGTGCCAGCAGGAGGGGAGGCGGGACCACTGAAGCTTTCTTT. It is translated as CASRRGGGTTEAFF.

CDR3 nucleotide sequence: TGTGCCCTTATAGCGGGAGTTAACGAGCAGTACTTC. It codes for CALIAGVNEQYF. This chain connects TRBV30 to TRBJ2-7; TRBD2 aligns across 9 bases. Germline V gene sequence: CDR1 GTSNPN, CDR2 SVGIG (reference sequence). The length of the CDR3 is 12 residues. The trim removed 8 bases at V and 5 bases at J, leaving 7 bases unmatched.